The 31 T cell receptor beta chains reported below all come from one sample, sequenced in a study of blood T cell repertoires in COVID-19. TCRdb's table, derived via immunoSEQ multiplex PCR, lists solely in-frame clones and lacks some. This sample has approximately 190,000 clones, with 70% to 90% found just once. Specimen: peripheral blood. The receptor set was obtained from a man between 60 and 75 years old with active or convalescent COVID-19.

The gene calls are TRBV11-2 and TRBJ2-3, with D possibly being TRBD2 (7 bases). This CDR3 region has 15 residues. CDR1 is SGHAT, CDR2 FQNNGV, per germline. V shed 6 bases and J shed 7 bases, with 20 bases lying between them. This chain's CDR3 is CASSGGRGIRYTQYF. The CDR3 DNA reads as TGTGCCAGCAGTGGGGGGCGGGGGATTAGGTATACGCAGTATTTT.

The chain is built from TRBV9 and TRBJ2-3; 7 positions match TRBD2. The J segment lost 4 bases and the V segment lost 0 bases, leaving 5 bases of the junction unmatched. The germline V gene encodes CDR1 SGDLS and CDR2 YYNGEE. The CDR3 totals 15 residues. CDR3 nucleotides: TGTGCCAGCAGCGTAGCGGGGGAGGGCCCAGATACGCAGTATTTT. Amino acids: CASSVAGEGPDTQYF. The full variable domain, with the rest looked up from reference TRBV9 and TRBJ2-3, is DSGVTQTPKHLITATGQRVTLRCSPRSGDLSVYWYQQSLDQGLQFLIQYYNGEERAKGNILERFSAQQFPDLHSELNLSSLELGDSALYFCASSVAGEGPDTQYFGPGTRLTVL.

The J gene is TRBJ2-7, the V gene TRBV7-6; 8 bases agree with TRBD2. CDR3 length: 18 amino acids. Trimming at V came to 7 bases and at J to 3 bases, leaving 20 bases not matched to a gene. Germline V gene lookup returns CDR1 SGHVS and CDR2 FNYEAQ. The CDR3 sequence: CASTSYGPGLDLYYEQYF. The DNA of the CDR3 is TGTGCCAGCACCTCATACGGGCCGGGACTAGATCTCTACTACGAGCAGTACTTC.

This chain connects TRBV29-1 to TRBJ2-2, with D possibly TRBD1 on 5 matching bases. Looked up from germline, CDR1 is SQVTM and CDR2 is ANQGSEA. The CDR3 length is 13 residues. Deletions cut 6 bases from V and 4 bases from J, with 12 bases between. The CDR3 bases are TGCAGCGTCAGGGTTTCGAGCACCGGGGAGCTGTTTTTT. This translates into CSVRVSSTGELFF.

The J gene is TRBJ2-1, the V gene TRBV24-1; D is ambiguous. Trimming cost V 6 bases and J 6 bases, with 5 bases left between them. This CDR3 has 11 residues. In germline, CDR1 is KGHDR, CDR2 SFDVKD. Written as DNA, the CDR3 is TGTGCCACCAGTATCCGCAATGAGCAGTTCTTC. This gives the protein CATSIRNEQFF.

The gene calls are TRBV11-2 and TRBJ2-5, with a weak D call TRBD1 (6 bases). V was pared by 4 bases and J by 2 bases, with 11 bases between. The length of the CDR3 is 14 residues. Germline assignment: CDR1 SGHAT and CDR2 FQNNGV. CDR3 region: CASSSRTDQETQYF. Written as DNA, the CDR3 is TGTGCCAGCAGCTCTCGGACAGATCAAGAGACCCAGTACTTC.

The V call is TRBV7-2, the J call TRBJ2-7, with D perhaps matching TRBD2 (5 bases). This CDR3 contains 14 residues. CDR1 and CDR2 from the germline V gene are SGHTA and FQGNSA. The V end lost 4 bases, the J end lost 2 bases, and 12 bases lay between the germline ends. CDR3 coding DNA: TGTGCCAGCAGCTCAAAAAGCGGTCCCTACGAGCAGTACTTC. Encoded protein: CASSSKSGPYEQYF.

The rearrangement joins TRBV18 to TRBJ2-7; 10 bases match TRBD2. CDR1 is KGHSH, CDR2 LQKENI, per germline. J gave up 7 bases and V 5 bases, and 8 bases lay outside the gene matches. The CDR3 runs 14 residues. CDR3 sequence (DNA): TGTGCCAGCTCAGCGTCTAGCGGGGGTGAAGAGCAGTACTTC. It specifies CASSASSGGEEQYF.

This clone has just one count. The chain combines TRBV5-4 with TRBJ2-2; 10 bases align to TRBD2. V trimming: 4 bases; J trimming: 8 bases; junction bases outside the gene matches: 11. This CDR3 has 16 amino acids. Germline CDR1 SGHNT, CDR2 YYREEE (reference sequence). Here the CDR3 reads CASSPAGGPGFGELFF. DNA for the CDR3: TGTGCCAGCAGCCCAGCGGGGGGGCCAGGTTTTGGGGAGCTGTTTTTT.

CDR3 in amino acids: CASSPSGRGGEQYF. CDR3 DNA: TGTGCCAGCTCACCAAGTGGGAGGGGAGGTGAGCAGTACTTC. The V call is TRBV18, the J call TRBJ2-7; 7 bases are shared with TRBD2. Germline V gene lookup returns CDR1 KGHSH and CDR2 LQKENI. V lost 2 bases, J lost 7 bases, and 8 bases stayed unmatched. CDR3 length equals 14 residues.

CDR3 residues: CASGWDRGFSPLHF. CDR3 nucleotides: TGTGCCAGCGGATGGGACAGGGGTTTCTCACCCCTCCACTTT. This chain links TRBV2 with TRBJ1-6; 10 bases align to TRBD1. V lost 8 bases and J lost 10; bases outside the gene matches: 8. CDR1 and CDR2 (germline): SNHLY, FYNNEI. CDR3 size: 14 residues. Together with reference TRBV2 and TRBJ1-6, the CDR3 gives the full variable domain: EPEVTQTPSHQVTQMGQEVILRCVPISNHLYFYWYRQILGQKVEFLVSFYNNEISEKSEIFDDQFSVERPDGSNFTLKIRSTKLEDSAMYFCASGWDRGFSPLHFGNGTRLTVT.

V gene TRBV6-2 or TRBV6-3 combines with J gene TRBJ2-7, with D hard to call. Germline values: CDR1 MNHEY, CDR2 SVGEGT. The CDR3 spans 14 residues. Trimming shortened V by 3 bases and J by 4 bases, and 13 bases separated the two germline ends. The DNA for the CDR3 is TGTGCCAGCAGTTATGGGCCCCCTTCTTACGAGCAGTACTTC. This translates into CASSYGPPSYEQYF.

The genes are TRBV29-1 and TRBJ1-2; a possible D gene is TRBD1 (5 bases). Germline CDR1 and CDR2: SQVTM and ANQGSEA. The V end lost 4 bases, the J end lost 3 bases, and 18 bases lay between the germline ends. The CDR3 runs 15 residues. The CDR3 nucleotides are TGCAGCGTTGTCGGGATTCGGGGGGGTGACTATGGCTACACCTTC. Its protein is CSVVGIRGGDYGYTF.

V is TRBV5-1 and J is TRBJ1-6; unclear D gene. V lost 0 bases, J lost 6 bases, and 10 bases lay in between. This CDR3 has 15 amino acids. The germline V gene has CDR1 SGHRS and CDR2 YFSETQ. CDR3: CASSLEWGANSPLHF. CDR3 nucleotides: TGCGCCAGCAGCTTGGAATGGGGAGCTAATTCACCCCTCCACTTT.

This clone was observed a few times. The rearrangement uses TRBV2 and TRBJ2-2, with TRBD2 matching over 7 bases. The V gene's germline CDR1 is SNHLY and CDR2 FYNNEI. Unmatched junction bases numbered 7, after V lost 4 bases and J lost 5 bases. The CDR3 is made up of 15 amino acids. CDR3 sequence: CASSVYGGGTGELFF. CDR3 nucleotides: TGTGCCAGCAGTGTCTATGGCGGGGGTACCGGGGAGCTGTTTTTT.

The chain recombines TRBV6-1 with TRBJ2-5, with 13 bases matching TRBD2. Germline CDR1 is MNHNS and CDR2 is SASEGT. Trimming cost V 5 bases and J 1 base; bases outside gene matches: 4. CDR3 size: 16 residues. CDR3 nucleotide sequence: TGTGCCAGCAGTCAAGGACTAGCGGGGGTCCAAGAGACCCAGTACTTC. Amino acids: CASSQGLAGVQETQYF.

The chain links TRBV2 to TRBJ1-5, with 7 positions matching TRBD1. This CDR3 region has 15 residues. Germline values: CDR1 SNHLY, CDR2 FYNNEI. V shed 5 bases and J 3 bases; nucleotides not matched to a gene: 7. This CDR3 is CASSIQGPNNQPQHF. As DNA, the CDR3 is TGTGCCAGCAGTATACAGGGGCCCAACAATCAGCCCCAGCATTTT.

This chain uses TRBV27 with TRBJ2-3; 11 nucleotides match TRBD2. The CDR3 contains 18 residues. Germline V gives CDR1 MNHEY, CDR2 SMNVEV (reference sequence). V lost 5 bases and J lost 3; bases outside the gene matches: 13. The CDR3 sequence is CASSLERASGGKTDTQYF. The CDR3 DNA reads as TGTGCCAGCAGTCTAGAGAGAGCTAGCGGGGGGAAAACAGATACGCAGTATTTT.

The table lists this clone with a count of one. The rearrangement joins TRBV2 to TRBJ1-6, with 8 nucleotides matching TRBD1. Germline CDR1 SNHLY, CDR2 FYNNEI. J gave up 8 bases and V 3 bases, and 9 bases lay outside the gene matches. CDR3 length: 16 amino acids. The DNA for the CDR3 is TGTGCCAGCAGTGAGCTTGGGGACAGGAGATATTCACCCCTCCACTTT. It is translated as CASSELGDRRYSPLHF.

CDR3 sequence (DNA): TGTGCCAGCAGTTACGGTCGGGCGGGCACTGAAGCTTTCTTT. Amino acid sequence: CASSYGRAGTEAFF. The chain recombines TRBV6-5 with TRBJ1-1; D ambiguous. Germline assignment: CDR1 MNHEY and CDR2 SVGAGI. The CDR3 is 14 amino acids. The V gene lost 2 bases and the J gene lost 4 bases, with 11 bases spanning the gap.

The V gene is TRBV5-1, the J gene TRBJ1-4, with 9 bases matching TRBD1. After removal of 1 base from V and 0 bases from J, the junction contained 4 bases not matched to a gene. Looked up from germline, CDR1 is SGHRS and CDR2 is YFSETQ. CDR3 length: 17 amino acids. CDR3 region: CASSLWTGVATNEKLFF. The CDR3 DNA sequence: TGCGCCAGCAGCTTGTGGACAGGGGTTGCAACTAATGAAAAACTGTTTTTT.

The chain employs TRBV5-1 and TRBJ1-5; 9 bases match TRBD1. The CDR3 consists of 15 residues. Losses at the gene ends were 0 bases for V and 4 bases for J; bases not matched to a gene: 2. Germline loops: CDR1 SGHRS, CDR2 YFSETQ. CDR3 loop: CASSLGGTGNQPQHF. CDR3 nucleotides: TGCGCCAGCAGCTTGGGAGGGACAGGGAATCAGCCCCAGCATTTT.

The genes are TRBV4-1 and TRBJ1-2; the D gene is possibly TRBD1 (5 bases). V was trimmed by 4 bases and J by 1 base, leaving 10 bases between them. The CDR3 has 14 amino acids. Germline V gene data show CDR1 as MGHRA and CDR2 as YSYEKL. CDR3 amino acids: CASSPGIYNYGYTF. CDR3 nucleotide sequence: TGCGCCAGCAGCCCAGGGATATATAACTATGGCTACACCTTC.

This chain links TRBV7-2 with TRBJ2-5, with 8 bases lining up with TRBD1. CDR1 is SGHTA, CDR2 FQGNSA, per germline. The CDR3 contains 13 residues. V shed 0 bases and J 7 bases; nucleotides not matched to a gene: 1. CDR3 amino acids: CASSLATGGTQYF. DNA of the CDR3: TGTGCCAGCAGCTTAGCTACAGGGGGGACCCAGTACTTC.

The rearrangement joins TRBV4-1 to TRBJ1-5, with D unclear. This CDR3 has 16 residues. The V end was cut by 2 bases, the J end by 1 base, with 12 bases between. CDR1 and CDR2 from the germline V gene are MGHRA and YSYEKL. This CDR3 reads CASSQKGGLSNQPQHF. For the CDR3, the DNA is TGCGCCAGCAGCCAAAAGGGAGGTTTGAGCAATCAGCCCCAGCATTTT.

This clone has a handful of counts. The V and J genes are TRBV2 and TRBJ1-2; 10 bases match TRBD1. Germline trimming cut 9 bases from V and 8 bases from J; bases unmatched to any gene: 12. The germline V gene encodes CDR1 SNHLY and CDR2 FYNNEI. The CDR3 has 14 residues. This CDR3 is CARRETGGGRGYTF. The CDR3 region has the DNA TGTGCCAGAAGAGAGACAGGGGGCGGTAGGGGCTACACCTTC.

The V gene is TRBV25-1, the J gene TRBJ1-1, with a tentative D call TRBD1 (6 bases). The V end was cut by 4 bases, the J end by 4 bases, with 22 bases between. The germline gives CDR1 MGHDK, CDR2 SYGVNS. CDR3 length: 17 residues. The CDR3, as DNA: TGTGCCAGCAGTGGAAACAGGGTCGGGTATTTCGTCACTGAAGCTTTCTTT. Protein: CASSGNRVGYFVTEAFF.

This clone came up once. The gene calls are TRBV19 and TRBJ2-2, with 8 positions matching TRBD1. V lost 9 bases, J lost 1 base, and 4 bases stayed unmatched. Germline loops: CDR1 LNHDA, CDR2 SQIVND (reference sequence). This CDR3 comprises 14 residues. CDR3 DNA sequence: TGTGCCAGCCGAGGGACAGGGAACACCGGGGAGCTGTTTTTT. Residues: CASRGTGNTGELFF.

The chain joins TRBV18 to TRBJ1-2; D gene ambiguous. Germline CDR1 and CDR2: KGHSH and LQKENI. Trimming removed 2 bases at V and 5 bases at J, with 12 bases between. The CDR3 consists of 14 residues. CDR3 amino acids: CASSPSSEAYGYTF. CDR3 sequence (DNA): TGTGCCAGCTCACCATCCTCAGAGGCTTATGGCTACACCTTC.

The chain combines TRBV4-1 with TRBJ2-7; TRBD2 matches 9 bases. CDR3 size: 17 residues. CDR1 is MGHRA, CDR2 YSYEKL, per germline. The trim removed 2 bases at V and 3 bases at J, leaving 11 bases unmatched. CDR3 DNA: TGCGCCAGCAGCCAACCCCCTAGCGGGGAAAAATTCTACGAGCAGTACTTC. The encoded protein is CASSQPPSGEKFYEQYF.

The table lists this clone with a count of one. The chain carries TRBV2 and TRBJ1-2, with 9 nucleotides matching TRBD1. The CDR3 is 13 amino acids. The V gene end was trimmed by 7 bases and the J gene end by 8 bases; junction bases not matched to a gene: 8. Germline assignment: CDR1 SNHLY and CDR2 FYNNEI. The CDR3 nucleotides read TGTGCCAGCAAATTACAGGGGGCGGAGGGCTACACCTTC. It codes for CASKLQGAEGYTF.